One sample yielded the 5 T cell receptor beta chains listed below, sequenced in a study of CD4+ T cells in melanoma. Only in-frame clones appear in the TCRdb table, and some are missing; sequencing was by immunoSEQ multiplex PCR. This table has some 12,000 clones, about 72% appearing once. Sequencing was performed on cells from a culture (not recorded whether cultured in vitro). The receptors stem from a human donor with melanoma.

By share of the sample, this clone is large (0.1 to 1%). V is TRBV29-1 and J is TRBJ2-7, with D possibly being TRBD1 (6 bases). This CDR3 is 12 amino acids long. Germline CDR1 SQVTM, CDR2 ANQGSEA. Deletions cut 4 bases from V and 3 bases from J, with 10 bases between. In DNA form, the CDR3 reads TGCAGCGTTGCCCCGGACAGCTACGAGCAGTACTTC. Translating gives CSVAPDSYEQYF.

V usage is TRBV4-2 and J usage is TRBJ1-4; D is ambiguous. Germline CDR1 is LGHNA and CDR2 is YNFKEQ. The CDR3 consists of 12 residues. Trimming removed 5 bases from V and 7 bases from J, with 8 bases in between. The CDR3, as DNA: TGTGCCAGCAGCTCAGGAGGTGAAAAACTGTTTTTT. It yields the protein CASSSGGEKLFF.

The chain couples TRBV4-1 to TRBJ2-3; 7 bases align to TRBD2. The CDR3 length is 17 residues. V trimming: 0 bases; J trimming: 2 bases; junction bases outside the gene matches: 8. The V gene's germline CDR1 is MGHRA and CDR2 YSYEKL. The CDR3 region is CASSQEGGDGYTDTQYF. In DNA form, the CDR3 reads TGCGCCAGCAGCCAAGAGGGGGGGGACGGTTACACAGATACGCAGTATTTT.

This clone is categorized as medium-sized. The chain joins TRBV4-1 to TRBJ1-5, with D uncertain. Germline loops: CDR1 MGHRA, CDR2 YSYEKL. This CDR3 is 14 amino acids long. The germline V and J ends were trimmed by 1 base and 11 bases, with 15 bases remaining between them. CDR3 in amino acids: CASSQAVVGWSQHF. In nucleotides, the CDR3 is TGCGCCAGCAGCCAAGCCGTGGTAGGGTGGTCCCAGCATTTT.

The chain recombines TRBV11-2 with TRBJ1-6, with 7 bases identical to TRBD1. Germline values: CDR1 SGHAT, CDR2 FQNNGV. The CDR3 is 16 residues long. The V segment lost 3 bases and the J segment 7 bases; nucleotides outside the gene matches: 9. CDR3 DNA: TGTGCCAGCAGCTTGGTCTACAGGGGACTCAATTCACCCCTCCACTTT. This gives the protein CASSLVYRGLNSPLHF.